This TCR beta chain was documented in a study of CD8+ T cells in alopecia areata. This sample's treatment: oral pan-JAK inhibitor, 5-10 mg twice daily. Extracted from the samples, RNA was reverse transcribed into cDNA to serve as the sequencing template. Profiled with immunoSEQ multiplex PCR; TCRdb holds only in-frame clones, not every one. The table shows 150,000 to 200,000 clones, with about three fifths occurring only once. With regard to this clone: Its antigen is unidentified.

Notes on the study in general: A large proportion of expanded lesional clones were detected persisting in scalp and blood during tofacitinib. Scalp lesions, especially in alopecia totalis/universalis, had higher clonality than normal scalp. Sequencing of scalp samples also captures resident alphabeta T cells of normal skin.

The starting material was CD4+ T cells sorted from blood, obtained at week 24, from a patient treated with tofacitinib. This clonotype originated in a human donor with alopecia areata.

CDR3 residues: CSVEVPGRDEQYF. DNA for the CDR3: TGCAGCGTTGAGGTCCCAGGGCGGGACGAGCAGTACTTC. This chain connects TRBV29-1 to TRBJ2-7, with D perhaps being TRBD1 or TRBD2 (5 bases each). Trimming took 3 bases from V and 5 from J, leaving 14 bases between them. Germline-derived CDR1 and CDR2 are SQVTM and ANQGSEA. CDR3 length equals 13 residues.